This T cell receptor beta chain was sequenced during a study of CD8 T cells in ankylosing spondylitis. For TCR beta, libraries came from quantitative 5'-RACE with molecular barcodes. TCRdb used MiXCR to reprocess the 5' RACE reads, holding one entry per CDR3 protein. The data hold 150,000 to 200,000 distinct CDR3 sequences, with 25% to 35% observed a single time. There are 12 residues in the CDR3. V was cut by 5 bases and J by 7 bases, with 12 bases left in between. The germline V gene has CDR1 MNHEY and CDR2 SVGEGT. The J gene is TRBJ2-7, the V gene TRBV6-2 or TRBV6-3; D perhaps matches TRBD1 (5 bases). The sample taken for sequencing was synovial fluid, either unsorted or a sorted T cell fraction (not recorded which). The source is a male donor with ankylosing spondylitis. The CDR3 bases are TGTGCCAGCAGTCAAACCCCAGGGGAGCAGTACTTC. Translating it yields CASSQTPGEQYF.